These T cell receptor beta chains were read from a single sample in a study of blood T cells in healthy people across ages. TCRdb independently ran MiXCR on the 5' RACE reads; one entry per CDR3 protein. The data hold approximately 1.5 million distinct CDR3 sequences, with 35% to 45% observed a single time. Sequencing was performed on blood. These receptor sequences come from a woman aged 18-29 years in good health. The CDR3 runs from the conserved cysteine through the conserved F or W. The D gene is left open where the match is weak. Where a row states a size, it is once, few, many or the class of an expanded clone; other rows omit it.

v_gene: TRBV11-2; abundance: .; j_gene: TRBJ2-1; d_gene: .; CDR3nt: TGTGCCAGCAGCTTAGTCTGGGGGTCCTACAATGAGCAGTTCTTC; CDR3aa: CASSLVWGSYNEQFF
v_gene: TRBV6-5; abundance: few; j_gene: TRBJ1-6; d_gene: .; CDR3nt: TGTGCCAGCAGTCCCGTTCTCGGAAATAATTCACCCCTCCACTTT; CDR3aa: CASSPVLGNNSPLHF
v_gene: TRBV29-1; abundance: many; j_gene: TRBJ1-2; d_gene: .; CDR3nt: TGCAGCGTTGAGGACAGAAGGAACTATGGCTACACCTTC; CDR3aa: CSVEDRRNYGYTF
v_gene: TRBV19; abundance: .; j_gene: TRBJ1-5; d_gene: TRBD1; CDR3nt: TGTGCCAGTAGGACAGACAGGGGCTTGCTGCATGAAAGGCAGGTAGATCAGCCCCAGCATTTT; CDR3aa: CASRTDRGLLHERQVDQPQHF
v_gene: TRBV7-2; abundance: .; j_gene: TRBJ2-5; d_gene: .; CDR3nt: TGTGCCAGCAGCTTAGCGCCAATAGTGACGGAGACCCAGTACTTC; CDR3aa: CASSLAPIVTETQYF
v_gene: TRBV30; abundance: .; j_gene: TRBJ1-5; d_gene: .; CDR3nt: TGTGCCTGGAGCCCCCAAGGGCTTATAGCTCAGCCCCAGCATTTT; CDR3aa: CAWSPQGLIAQPQHF
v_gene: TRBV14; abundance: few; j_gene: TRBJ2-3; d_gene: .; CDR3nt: TGTGCCAGCAGCCAAAGTGTACCAGAGAGATATACGCAGTATTTT; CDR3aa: CASSQSVPERYTQYF
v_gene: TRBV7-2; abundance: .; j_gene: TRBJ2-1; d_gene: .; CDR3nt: TGTGCCAGCAGCTTACTCTACAGCAATGAGCAGTTCTTC; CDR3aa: CASSLLYSNEQFF
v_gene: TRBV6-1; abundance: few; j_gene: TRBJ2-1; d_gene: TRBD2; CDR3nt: TGTGCCAGCGAAGGTAGCGGGAGCTACAATGAGCAGTTCTTC; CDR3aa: CASEGSGSYNEQFF
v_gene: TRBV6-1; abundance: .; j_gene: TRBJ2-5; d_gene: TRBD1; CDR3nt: TGTGCCAGCAAAAGCGGACAGGGGACAGAGACCCAGTACTTC; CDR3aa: CASKSGQGTETQYF
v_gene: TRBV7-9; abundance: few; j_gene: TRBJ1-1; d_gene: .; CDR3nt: TGTGCCAGCAGCTTACAGACGGGGACTGAAGCTTTCTTT; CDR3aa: CASSLQTGTEAFF
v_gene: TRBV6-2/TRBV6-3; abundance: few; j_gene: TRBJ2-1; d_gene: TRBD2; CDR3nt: TGTGCCAGCACCACCGGACTAGCGGGAGGACGGTGGCAGTTCTTC; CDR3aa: CASTTGLAGGRWQFF
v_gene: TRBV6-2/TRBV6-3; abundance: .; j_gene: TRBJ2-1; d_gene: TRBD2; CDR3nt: TGTGCCAGCAGAAGAACTAGCGGGGGGCATGAGCAGTTCTTC; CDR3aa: CASRRTSGGHEQFF
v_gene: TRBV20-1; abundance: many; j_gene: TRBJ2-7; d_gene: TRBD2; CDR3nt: TGCAGCGCCCGGACTAGCGGGACCTACGAGCAGTACTTC; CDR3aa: CSARTSGTYEQYF
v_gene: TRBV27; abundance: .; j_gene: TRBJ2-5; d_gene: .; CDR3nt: TGTGCCAGCTCTCGAGGGAACCTACAAGAGACCCAGTACTTC; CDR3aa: CASSRGNLQETQYF
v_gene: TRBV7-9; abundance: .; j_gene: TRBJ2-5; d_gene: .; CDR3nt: TGTGCCAGCAGCCGGGACCCCCCTGGAGAGCAGTACTTC; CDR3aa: CASSRDPPGEQYF
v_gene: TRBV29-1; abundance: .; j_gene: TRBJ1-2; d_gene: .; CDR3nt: TGCAGCGTTGCACAGGACTGTGGCTACACCTTC; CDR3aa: CSVAQDCGYTF
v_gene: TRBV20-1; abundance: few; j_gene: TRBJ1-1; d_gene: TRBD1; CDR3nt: TGCAGTGCTGGGGACAGGGCAGGACCAAAGGCTTTCTTT; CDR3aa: CSAGDRAGPKAFF
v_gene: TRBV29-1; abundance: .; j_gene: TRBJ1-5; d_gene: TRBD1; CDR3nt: TGCAGCGTTGGGGACAGCCTGTATAGCAATCAGCCCCAGCATTTT; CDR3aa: CSVGDSLYSNQPQHF
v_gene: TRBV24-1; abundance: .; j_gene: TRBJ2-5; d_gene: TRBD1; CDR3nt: TGTGCCACCAGTGATCCCCTGGAGACAGGGGGTTCGAAGACCCAGTACTTC; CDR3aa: CATSDPLETGGSKTQYF
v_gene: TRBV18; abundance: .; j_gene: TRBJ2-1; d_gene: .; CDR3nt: TGTGCCAGCTCACCACAGGGGCAGACCTACAATGAGCAGTTCTTC; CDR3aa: CASSPQGQTYNEQFF
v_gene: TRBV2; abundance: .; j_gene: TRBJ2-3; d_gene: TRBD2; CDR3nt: TGTGCCTCCTTAGGGCTAGCGGCAGATACGCAGTATTTT; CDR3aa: CASLGLAADTQYF
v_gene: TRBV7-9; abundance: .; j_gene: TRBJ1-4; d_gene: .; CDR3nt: TGTGCCAGCAGCTTAGTGGGTTCTAATGGAAAACTGTTTTTT; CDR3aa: CASSLVGSNGKLFF
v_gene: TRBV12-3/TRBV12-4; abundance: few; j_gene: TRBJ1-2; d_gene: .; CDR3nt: TGTGCCAGCAGTTTAGGAATGGAAGCTAACTATGGCTACACCTTC; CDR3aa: CASSLGMEANYGYTF